These 5 T cell receptor beta chains came from one sample sequenced in a study of memory CD4+ T cells and cytomegalovirus serostatus. This table comes from immunoSEQ multiplex PCR, and its TCRdb copy is limited to in-frame clones, with some not included. The table lists about 56,000 clones, about 80% of them singletons. Single viable CD3+CD4+CD8-CD45RO+ cells were sorted as the memory CD4+ T cells. Sequences were obtained from memory CD4+ T cells from blood. Source of these receptors: an adult in good health and CMV-seronegative.

The CDR3 region has the DNA TGTGCCAGCAGCTTAGGGGGACTAGTGCGTAGCACAGATACGCAGTATTTT. This encodes CASSLGGLVRSTDTQYF. This chain links TRBV7-8 with TRBJ2-3, with 8 bases aligning to TRBD2. The J segment lost 0 bases and the V segment lost 1 base, leaving 6 bases of the junction unmatched. The length of the CDR3 is 17 residues. Germline loops: CDR1 SGHVS, CDR2 FQNEAQ.

The V and J genes are TRBV7-3 and TRBJ2-6; D is possibly TRBD1 (5 bases). The CDR3 runs to 15 residues. Germline V lookup: CDR1 SGHTA, CDR2 FQGTGA. Deletions cut 4 bases from V and 0 bases from J, with 7 bases between. The CDR3 nucleotides are TGTGCCAGCAGCTCCGACAGCTCTGGGGCCAACGTCCTGACTTTC. This sequence encodes CASSSDSSGANVLTF.

This sequence joins TRBV4-3 and TRBJ2-2, with D possibly called TRBD1 or TRBD2 (6 bases each). This CDR3 region has 16 residues. Germline loops: CDR1 LGHNA, CDR2 YSLEER. The V and J ends lost 1 base and 6 bases respectively, with 15 bases between them. The CDR3 loop reads CASSQVSGAKAGELFF. The CDR3 nucleotides are TGCGCCAGCAGCCAAGTATCGGGGGCTAAGGCCGGGGAGCTGTTTTTT.

This chain connects TRBV2 to TRBJ1-1; D is perhaps TRBD1 (5 bases). The CDR3 extends over 17 amino acids. V shed 3 bases and J shed 1 base, with 18 bases lying between them. CDR1 and CDR2 (germline): SNHLY, FYNNEI. The CDR3 here is CASSDRVGNMRNTEAFF. DNA of the CDR3: TGTGCCAGCAGTGACAGGGTAGGTAATATGCGGAACACTGAAGCTTTCTTT. Complete variable domain (other parts from reference TRBV2 and TRBJ1-1): EPEVTQTPSHQVTQMGQEVILRCVPISNHLYFYWYRQILGQKVEFLVSFYNNEISEKSEIFDDQFSVERPDGSNFTLKIRSTKLEDSAMYFCASSDRVGNMRNTEAFFGQGTRLTVV.

This chain connects TRBV9 to TRBJ2-1; D perhaps matches TRBD1 (5 bases). Trimming removed 0 bases from V and 0 bases from J, with 13 bases in between. Germline CDR1 SGDLS, CDR2 YYNGEE. The CDR3 covers 17 residues. The CDR3 is CASSVGATGHSYNEQFF. The CDR3 DNA reads TGTGCCAGCAGCGTAGGAGCGACCGGACACTCCTACAATGAGCAGTTCTTC. Based on the CDR3 plus reference TRBV9 and TRBJ2-1, the full variable domain is DSGVTQTPKHLITATGQRVTLRCSPRSGDLSVYWYQQSLDQGLQFLIQYYNGEERAKGNILERFSAQQFPDLHSELNLSSLELGDSALYFCASSVGATGHSYNEQFFGPGTRLTVL.